This is a list of T cell receptor beta chains from one sample in a study of T-cell memory formation after mild COVID-19. TCRdb reprocessed the 5' RACE reads via MiXCR and lists one record per CDR3 protein. The sample includes 450,000 or so distinct CDR3 sequences, around 19% of them seen just once. The material sequenced was PBMCs or a T cell subset sorted from them (not recorded which). Receptors originate from an adult woman who had mild COVID-19 (a few samples of this study predate the infection). Cell type and time point are not known. Both conserved end residues are trimmed from each CDR3.

j_gene,v_gene,CDR3aa
TRBJ2-1,TRBV12-3/TRBV12-4,ASSLAVYNEQF
TRBJ1-5,TRBV7-2,ASSRGSGTNQPQH
TRBJ1-5,TRBV20-1,SARGRGISNQPQH
TRBJ1-5,TRBV12-3/TRBV12-4,ASSSGQGGQPQH
TRBJ2-7,TRBV2,ASTGTGGKAEQY
TRBJ1-3,TRBV6-1,ASSEPPGYSSGNTIY
TRBJ1-1,TRBV3-1,ASRPGGRGEAF
TRBJ2-1,TRBV27,ASSFAGGFYNEQF
TRBJ2-5,TRBV4-3,ASSQEPSGEETQY
TRBJ2-7,TRBV5-8,ASPRDRATIYEQY
TRBJ2-3,TRBV5-1,ASSLAGTSGFTDTQY
TRBJ1-2,TRBV5-1,ASSLALGEGYT
TRBJ2-3,TRBV7-2,ASSLAMAGAQNTQY
TRBJ1-3,TRBV7-8,ASSWTGAGNTIY
TRBJ2-3,TRBV20-1,SARVDADTQY
TRBJ2-2,TRBV12-3/TRBV12-4,ASSLGLAGLTGELF
TRBJ1-1,TRBV5-1,ASSLQGPTGETEAF
TRBJ2-2,TRBV15,ATSRDRGTGELF
TRBJ2-3,TRBV5-1,ASSQQPADTQY
TRBJ2-7,TRBV4-1,ASSHVKGQVPYEQY
TRBJ2-7,TRBV27,ASASRRTVSYEQY
TRBJ1-5,TRBV29-1,SAWDGYQPQH
TRBJ1-1,TRBV7-2,ASSIQGPITGEAF
TRBJ2-4,TRBV7-9,ASSSRDHRNIQY
TRBJ2-2,TRBV9,ASSGRQGAKVGELF
TRBJ1-5,TRBV4-3,ASSQDPGPEGPQH
TRBJ2-5,TRBV7-9,ASSFKGLAEKETQY
TRBJ2-7,TRBV7-9,ASLADASSYEQY
TRBJ2-7,TRBV5-1,ASSAPPGGEVEQY
TRBJ1-5,TRBV20-1,SARDMFNKGGGQPQH
TRBJ2-7,TRBV9,ASSVGPGSYEQY
TRBJ1-1,TRBV2,ASLSGLTNTEAF
TRBJ2-3,TRBV10-3,AIRQGLAASTDTQY
TRBJ1-1,TRBV7-8,ASSLFVDATTNTEAF
TRBJ2-7,TRBV7-6,ASSSWDRPSYEQY
TRBJ2-1,TRBV5-1,ASARGNSYNEQF
TRBJ2-1,TRBV7-9,ASLAGSGASYNEQF
TRBJ1-4,TRBV29-1,SVLRRDLNEKLF
TRBJ2-1,TRBV5-1,ASSSGTFSSYNEQF
TRBJ2-2,TRBV7-9,ASSPTGGAGTGELF
TRBJ2-3,TRBV24-1,ATSDSSGTSGFASTDTQY
TRBJ2-7,TRBV12-3/TRBV12-4,ASRDRASYEQY
TRBJ2-7,TRBV25-1,ASSGRQGNEQY
TRBJ1-5,TRBV7-9,ASSVGQGKNQPQH
TRBJ1-2,TRBV5-1,ASSFTTPGTGDGYT
TRBJ1-6,TRBV24-1,ATSDGLNSPLH
TRBJ2-5,TRBV10-3,AISSAGQGQETQY
TRBJ2-7,TRBV5-1,ASSSGPSLYEQY
TRBJ2-2,TRBV2,ASIPGGGTGELF
TRBJ2-3,TRBV7-9,ASSPKFRGPTDTQY
TRBJ2-1,TRBV20-1,SARGEFNEQF
TRBJ2-3,TRBV4-2,ASSQAGTSFNTQY
TRBJ1-1,TRBV6-6,ASLPLGAAGMNTEAF
TRBJ1-5,TRBV12-3/TRBV12-4,ASSGGVGNQPQH
TRBJ1-2,TRBV15,ATSRDTGGADGYT
TRBJ2-7,TRBV7-9,ASSLSYGARPEQY
TRBJ1-6,TRBV12-3/TRBV12-4,ASSIRGDNSPLH
TRBJ2-7,TRBV6-5,ASSYSVTSAYEQY
TRBJ2-7,TRBV4-2,ASSPGTYREFNYEQY
TRBJ1-2,TRBV4-3,ASSQEKLRGRGYT